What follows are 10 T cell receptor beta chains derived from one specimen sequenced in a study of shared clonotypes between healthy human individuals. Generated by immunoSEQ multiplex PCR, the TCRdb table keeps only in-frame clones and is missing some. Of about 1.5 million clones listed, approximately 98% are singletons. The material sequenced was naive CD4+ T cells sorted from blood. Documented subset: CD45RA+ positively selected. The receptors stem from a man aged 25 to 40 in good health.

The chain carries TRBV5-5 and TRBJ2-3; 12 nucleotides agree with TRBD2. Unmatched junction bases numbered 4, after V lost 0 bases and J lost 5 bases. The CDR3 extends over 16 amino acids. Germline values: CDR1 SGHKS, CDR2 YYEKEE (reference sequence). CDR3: CASSLELAGGGDTQYF. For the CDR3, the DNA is TGTGCCAGCAGCTTGGAGCTAGCGGGAGGGGGAGATACGCAGTATTTT.

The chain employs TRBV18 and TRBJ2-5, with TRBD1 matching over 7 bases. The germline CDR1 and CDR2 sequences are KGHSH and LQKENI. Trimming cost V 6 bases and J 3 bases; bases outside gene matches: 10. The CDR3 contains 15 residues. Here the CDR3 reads CASSQSQGSEETQYF. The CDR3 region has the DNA TGTGCCAGCTCGCAGTCACAGGGGTCGGAAGAGACCCAGTACTTC.

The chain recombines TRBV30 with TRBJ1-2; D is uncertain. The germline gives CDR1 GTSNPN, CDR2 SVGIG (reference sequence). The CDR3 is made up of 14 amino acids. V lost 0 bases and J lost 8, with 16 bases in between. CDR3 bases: TGTGCCTGGAGTGTAATTTCTTACCTCGGAGGCTACACCTTC. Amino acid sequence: CAWSVISYLGGYTF. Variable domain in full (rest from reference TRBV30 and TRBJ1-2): SQTIHQWPATLVQPVGSPLSLECTVEGTSNPNLYWYRQAAGRGLQLLFYSVGIGQISSEVPQNLSASRPQDRQFILSSKKLLLSDSGFYLCAWSVISYLGGYTFGSGTRLTVV.

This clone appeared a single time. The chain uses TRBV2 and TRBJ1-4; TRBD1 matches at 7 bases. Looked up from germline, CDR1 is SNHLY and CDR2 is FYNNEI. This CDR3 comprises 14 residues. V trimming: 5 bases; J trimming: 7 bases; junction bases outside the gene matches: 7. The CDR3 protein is CASSRDSMLEKLFF. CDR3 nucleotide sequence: TGTGCCAGCAGTCGGGACAGCATGCTTGAAAAACTGTTTTTT.

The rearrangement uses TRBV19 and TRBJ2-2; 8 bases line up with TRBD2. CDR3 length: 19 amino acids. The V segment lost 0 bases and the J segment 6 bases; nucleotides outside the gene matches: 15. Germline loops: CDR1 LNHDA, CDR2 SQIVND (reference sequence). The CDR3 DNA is TGTGCCAGTAGTATAGATGACGCAACTGTAAGCGGGAGAGCCGGGGAGCTGTTTTTT. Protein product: CASSIDDATVSGRAGELFF.

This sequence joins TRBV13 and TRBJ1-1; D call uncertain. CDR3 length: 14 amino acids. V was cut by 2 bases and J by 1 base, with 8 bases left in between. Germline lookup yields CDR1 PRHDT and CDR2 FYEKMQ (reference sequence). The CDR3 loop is CASSLYRRNTEAFF. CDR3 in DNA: TGTGCCAGCAGCTTATATCGGAGGAACACTGAAGCTTTCTTT.

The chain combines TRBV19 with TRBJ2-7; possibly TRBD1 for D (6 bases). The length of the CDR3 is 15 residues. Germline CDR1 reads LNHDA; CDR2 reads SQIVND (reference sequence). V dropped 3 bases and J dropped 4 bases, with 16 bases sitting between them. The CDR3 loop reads CASSIPAGAVYEQYF. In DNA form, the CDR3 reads TGTGCCAGTAGTATCCCCGCAGGGGCGGTTTACGAGCAGTACTTC.

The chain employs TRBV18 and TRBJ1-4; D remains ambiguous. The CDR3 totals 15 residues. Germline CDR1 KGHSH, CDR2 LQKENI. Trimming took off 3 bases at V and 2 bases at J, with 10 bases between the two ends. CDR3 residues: CASSPRPLTNEKLFF. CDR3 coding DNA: TGTGCCAGCTCACCTCGTCCGCTGACTAATGAAAAACTGTTTTTT.

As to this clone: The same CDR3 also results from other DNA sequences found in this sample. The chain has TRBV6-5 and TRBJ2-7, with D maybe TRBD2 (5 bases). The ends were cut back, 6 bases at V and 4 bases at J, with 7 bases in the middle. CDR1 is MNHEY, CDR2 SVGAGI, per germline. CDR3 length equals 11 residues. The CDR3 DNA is TGTGCCAGCAGCCGGGGTTACGAGCAGTACTTC. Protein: CASSRGYEQYF.

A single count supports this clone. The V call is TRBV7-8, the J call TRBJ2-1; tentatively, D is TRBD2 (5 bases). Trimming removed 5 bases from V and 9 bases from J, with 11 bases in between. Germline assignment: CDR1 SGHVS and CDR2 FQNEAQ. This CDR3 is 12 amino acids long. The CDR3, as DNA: TGTGCCAGCAGCCAACTAGAGGGTGAGCAGTTCTTC. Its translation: CASSQLEGEQFF.